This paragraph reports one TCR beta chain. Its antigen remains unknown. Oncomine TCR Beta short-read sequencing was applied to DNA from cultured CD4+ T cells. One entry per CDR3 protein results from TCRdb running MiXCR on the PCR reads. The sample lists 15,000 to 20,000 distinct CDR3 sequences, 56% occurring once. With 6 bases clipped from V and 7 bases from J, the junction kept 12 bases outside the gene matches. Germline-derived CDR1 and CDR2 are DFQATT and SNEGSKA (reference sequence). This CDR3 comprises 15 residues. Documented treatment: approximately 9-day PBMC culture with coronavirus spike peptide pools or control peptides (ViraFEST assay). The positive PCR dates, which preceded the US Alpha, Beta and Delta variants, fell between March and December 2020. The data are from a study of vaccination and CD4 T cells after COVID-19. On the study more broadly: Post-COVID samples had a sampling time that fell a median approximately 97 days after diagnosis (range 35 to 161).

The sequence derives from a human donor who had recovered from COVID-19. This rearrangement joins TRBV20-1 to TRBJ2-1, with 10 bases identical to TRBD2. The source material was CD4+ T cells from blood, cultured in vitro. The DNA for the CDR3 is TGCAGTGCCCGGACTAGCGGAGGAGTCGAAAATGAGCAGTTCTTC. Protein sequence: CSARTSGGVENEQFF.